This T cell receptor beta chain was captured by sequencing in a study of PD-1 and CTLA-4 blockade in melanoma. Libraries were prepared by immunoSEQ multiplex PCR; TCRdb keeps only in-frame clonotypes and omits some of them. In the table there are some 29,000 clones, 85% to 90% of which are singletons. Between the trimmed V and J ends, which lost 0 bases and 3 bases, there was a span of 8 bases. There are 15 residues in the CDR3. From germline, CDR1 is SGHVS and CDR2 FNYEAQ. V is TRBV7-6 and J is TRBJ2-2; tentatively, D is TRBD2 (6 bases). This specimen was CD8+ T cells from peripheral blood, taken before anti-PD-1 treatment. This receptor was identified in a human donor with melanoma. The CDR3 DNA reads TGTGCCAGCAGCTTAGCGCGGAGGGACACCGGGGAGCTGTTTTTT. It yields the protein CASSLARRDTGELFF.